The 32 T cell receptor beta chains listed next were all sequenced from one sample in a study of shared clonotypes between healthy human individuals. Profiled with immunoSEQ multiplex PCR; TCRdb holds only in-frame clones, not every one. The data contain about 2.2 million clones, 93% of them singletons. Naive CD8 cells were CD45RO-negative, positively selected for CCR7, excluding terminally differentiated effector memory CD45RA+ cells. Sequencing was carried out using naive CD8+ T cells from PBMCs. Source of these receptors: a man aged 18 to 30 in good health. Some clones in this sample may be carry-over from other donors' samples.

This rearrangement joins TRBV15 to TRBJ1-5, with D unresolved. The germline V gene has CDR1 LNHNV and CDR2 YYDKDF (reference sequence). V dropped 8 bases and J dropped 5 bases, with 16 bases sitting between them. The CDR3 consists of 14 residues. Here the CDR3 reads CATRGSLRDQPQHF. In DNA, the CDR3 is TGTGCCACCCGAGGTAGTTTAAGGGATCAGCCCCAGCATTTT.

The chain links TRBV7-2 to TRBJ2-7; TRBD1 or TRBD2 may be the D gene (5 bases each). The germline V gene has CDR1 SGHTA and CDR2 FQGNSA. Trimming took 8 bases from V and 2 from J, leaving 16 bases between them. The CDR3 runs to 14 residues. The CDR3 reads CASGRGRVPYEQYF. The CDR3 nucleotides are TGTGCCAGCGGCCGGGGCAGGGTCCCCTACGAGCAGTACTTC.

The V call is TRBV7-2, the J call TRBJ1-2; D might be TRBD1 (5 bases). The V gene's germline CDR1 is SGHTA and CDR2 FQGNSA. Trimming pared 0 bases from V and 6 bases from J, leaving 11 bases between. There are 14 residues in the CDR3. The CDR3 loop is CASSLAGGFDGYTF. CDR3 DNA sequence: TGTGCCAGCAGCTTAGCCGGGGGATTCGATGGCTACACCTTC.

The table lists this clone with a count of one. The chain has TRBV11-1 and TRBJ2-3, with D possibly TRBD1 on 6 matching bases. With 5 bases removed from V and 2 bases from J, the gap between germline ends came to 17 bases. Germline CDR1 reads SGHAT; CDR2 reads FQDESV (reference sequence). There are 16 residues in the CDR3. The CDR3 sequence: CASSIPQGNNTDTQYF. CDR3 coding DNA: TGTGCCAGCAGCATCCCCCAGGGGAACAACACAGATACGCAGTATTTT.

This chain uses TRBV9 with TRBJ2-7; D assignment may be TRBD1 or TRBD2 (5 bases each). Trimming cost V 4 bases and J 6 bases, with 20 bases left between them. The CDR3 totals 15 residues. Germline lookup yields CDR1 SGDLS and CDR2 YYNGEE. DNA of the CDR3: TGTGCCAGCAGCCCTCACGGGACGGTCCCCGTCGAGCAGTACTTC. As protein: CASSPHGTVPVEQYF.

This chain uses TRBV4-1 with TRBJ1-2; 7 nucleotides align to TRBD1. CDR1 and CDR2 from the germline V gene are MGHRA and YSYEKL. The V and J ends lost 3 bases and 8 bases, in that order; junction bases with no gene match: 15. The length of the CDR3 is 16 residues. Here the CDR3 DNA reads TGCGCCAGCAGCCATGTGGGACAGCGTGGGAGTCTGGGCTACACCTTC. It is translated as CASSHVGQRGSLGYTF.

CDR3 sequence: CATLGTLSSYEQYF. In nucleotides, the CDR3 is TGTGCCACCCTAGGAACACTAAGCTCCTACGAGCAGTACTTC. This chain joins TRBV28 and TRBJ2-7; D unresolved. V was pared by 10 bases and J by 0 bases, with 16 bases between. Germline values: CDR1 MDHEN, CDR2 SYDVKM. CDR3 length equals 14 residues.

The chain joins TRBV4-1 to TRBJ2-5; D gene ambiguous. With 0 bases removed from V and 5 bases from J, the gap between germline ends came to 10 bases. Per the germline V gene, CDR1 is MGHRA and CDR2 is YSYEKL. This CDR3 is 14 amino acids long. This CDR3 reads CASSQDEIFETQYF. CDR3 coding DNA: TGCGCCAGCAGCCAAGATGAGATCTTCGAGACCCAGTACTTC.

V is TRBV6-5 and J is TRBJ2-3; D unclear. Trimming stripped 6 bases from V and 6 bases from J, with 7 bases between. The CDR3 has 11 residues. The germline gives CDR1 MNHEY, CDR2 SVGAGI. CDR3 DNA sequence: TGTGCCAGCAGCCCCTCGGATACGCAGTATTTT. Translation gives CASSPSDTQYF.

V and J are TRBV28 and TRBJ1-1; D not resolved. The V gene's germline CDR1 is MDHEN and CDR2 SYDVKM. V lost 3 bases and J lost 3, with 14 bases in between. The CDR3 runs 15 residues. CDR3 residues: CASSFPAAKDTEAFF. The CDR3 nucleotides are TGTGCCAGCAGTTTTCCGGCCGCTAAGGACACTGAAGCTTTCTTT.

This clone was counted a few times. Additional DNA sequences in this sample encode the identical CDR3. The V call is TRBV7-9, the J call TRBJ1-1; D unclear. Germline V gene sequence: CDR1 SEHNR, CDR2 FQNEAQ (reference sequence). The CDR3 has 12 residues. V was clipped by 5 bases and J by 1 base, with 5 bases between them. The DNA of the CDR3 is TGTGCCAGCAGCCTGTCGAACACTGAAGCTTTCTTT. Its translation: CASSLSNTEAFF.

The chain uses TRBV7-9 and TRBJ2-3, with 11 bases lining up with TRBD1. The CDR3 loop spans 16 amino acids. Germline V gives CDR1 SEHNR, CDR2 FQNEAQ (reference sequence). V gave up 5 bases and J gave up 4 bases; unmatched junction bases: 8. CDR3 DNA: TGTGCCAGCAGCATGTCCGGGACAGGGGGGTCAGATACGCAGTATTTT. Its protein product is CASSMSGTGGSDTQYF.

The gene calls are TRBV7-9 and TRBJ2-7; 9 bases align to TRBD1. Germline CDR1 SEHNR, CDR2 FQNEAQ (reference sequence). With V trimmed by 2 bases and J by 2 bases, 4 bases remained unmatched. This CDR3 is built from 15 residues. DNA for the CDR3: TGTGCCAGCAGCTTATTCGGGACAGGGACCTACGAGCAGTACTTC. As protein: CASSLFGTGTYEQYF.

J is TRBJ1-4 and V is TRBV7-9; D perhaps matches TRBD1 (6 bases). CDR1 is SEHNR, CDR2 FQNEAQ, per germline (reference sequence). Trimming left V 5 bases short and J 3 bases short, with 16 bases between. The CDR3 extends over 16 amino acids. The CDR3 sequence is CASSHREDRSNEKLFF. The DNA for the CDR3 is TGTGCCAGCAGCCACAGGGAAGACAGGTCTAATGAAAAACTGTTTTTT. Full variable domain (outside the CDR3, taken from reference TRBV7-9 and TRBJ1-4): DTGVSQNPRHKITKRGQNVTFRCDPISEHNRLYWYRQTLGQGPEFLTYFQNEAQLEKSRLLSDRFSAERPKGSFSTLEIQRTEQGDSAMYLCASSHREDRSNEKLFFGSGTQLSVL.

The chain combines TRBV6-5 with TRBJ1-4; no clear D gene. The germline V gene encodes CDR1 MNHEY and CDR2 SVGAGI. V was pared by 0 bases and J by 7 bases, with 9 bases between. The CDR3 sequence is 14 residues long. The CDR3: CASSYSGEGEKLFF. The CDR3 DNA follows: TGTGCCAGCAGTTACTCGGGCGAAGGTGAAAAACTGTTTTTT.

The V and J genes are TRBV11-3 and TRBJ2-2, with 7 bases fitting TRBD2. CDR1 and CDR2 (germline): SGHNT, YENEEA. Losses at the gene ends were 6 bases for V and 0 bases for J; bases not matched to a gene: 10. CDR3 size: 17 residues. The CDR3 DNA sequence: TGTGCCAGCAGGCCCCTCGCGGGAGACGCGAACACCGGGGAGCTGTTTTTT. Amino acid sequence: CASRPLAGDANTGELFF.

This clone was found a few times. The chain recombines TRBV14 with TRBJ1-2; D is ambiguous. Trimming stripped 4 bases from V and 6 bases from J, with 6 bases between. The CDR3 length is 11 residues. CDR1 and CDR2 (germline): SGHDN, FVKESK. As DNA, the CDR3 is TGTGCCAGCAGCCTTGGACATGGCTACACCTTC. Translating it yields CASSLGHGYTF.

This clone was detected only a few times. In nucleotides, the CDR3 is TGTGCCAGCATTCTACTGGGGCAGGGGAATCAGCCCCAGCATTTT. It is translated as CASILLGQGNQPQHF. The rearrangement links TRBV6-1 to TRBJ1-5, with a possible D match to TRBD1 (6 bases). This CDR3 has 15 amino acids. CDR1 is MNHNS and CDR2 is SASEGT in the germline V gene. Trimming left V 7 bases short and J 4 bases short, with 17 bases between.

As regards this clone: The sample holds other DNA sequences that translate to the same CDR3. The chain links TRBV15 to TRBJ2-1, with 10 bases identical to TRBD2. V lost 5 bases to trimming and J lost 5 bases; unmatched junction nucleotides: 3. The CDR3 has 14 amino acids. CDR1 and CDR2 (germline): LNHNV, YYDKDF (reference sequence). CDR3 amino acids: CATSSGTSDNEQFF. The CDR3 nucleotides read TGTGCCACCAGCTCGGGGACTAGCGACAATGAGCAGTTCTTC.

J is TRBJ2-1 and V is TRBV28; 7 bases fit TRBD1. CDR3 size: 14 residues. Germline V gene lookup returns CDR1 MDHEN and CDR2 SYDVKM. With V trimmed by 3 bases and J by 8 bases, 7 bases remained unmatched. CDR3 region: CASSFPHRGDEQFF. The CDR3 coding sequence is TGTGCCAGCAGTTTCCCCCACAGGGGCGATGAGCAGTTCTTC.

The chain combines TRBV7-8 with TRBJ2-7; 12 bases map to TRBD1. This CDR3 comprises 15 residues. The junction had 7 bases not matched to a gene; V was cut back by 5 bases and J by 5 bases. Germline V gives CDR1 SGHVS, CDR2 FQNEAQ. Here the CDR3 reads CASSPLGQGAHEQYF. CDR3 sequence (DNA): TGTGCCAGCAGCCCGTTGGGACAGGGGGCCCACGAGCAGTACTTC.

The chain joins TRBV19 to TRBJ2-3, with 9 bases lining up with TRBD2. Per the germline V gene, CDR1 is LNHDA and CDR2 is SQIVND (reference sequence). The V and J ends lost 3 bases and 1 base, in that order; junction bases with no gene match: 11. This CDR3 has 18 amino acids. The CDR3 spells CASSINKPSGARTDTQYF. CDR3 nucleotides: TGTGCCAGTAGTATTAATAAGCCTAGCGGGGCCCGCACAGATACGCAGTATTTT. Full variable domain (outside the CDR3, taken from reference TRBV19 and TRBJ2-3): DGGITQSPKYLFRKEGQNVTLSCEQNLNHDAMYWYRQDPGQGLRLIYYSQIVNDFQKGDIAEGYSVSREKKESFPLTVTSAQKNPTAFYLCASSINKPSGARTDTQYFGPGTRLTVL.

To note about this clone: The identical CDR3 is also encoded by other nucleotide sequences in the sample. Here the CDR3 DNA reads TGTGCCAGCAGCGTGGGGGACAGGGGCCACGAGCAGTACTTC. As protein: CASSVGDRGHEQYF. The rearrangement links TRBV9 to TRBJ2-7; 10 nucleotides align to TRBD1. The CDR3 has 14 amino acids. Germline CDR1 and CDR2: SGDLS and YYNGEE. After removal of 2 bases from V and 5 bases from J, the junction contained 4 bases not matched to a gene.

The V and J genes are TRBV5-5 and TRBJ1-5; 8 positions match TRBD1. The J segment lost 3 bases and the V segment lost 0 bases, leaving 2 bases of the junction unmatched. The CDR3 has 15 amino acids. CDR1 and CDR2 from the germline V gene are SGHKS and YYEKEE (reference sequence). CDR3 loop: CASSLGQGFNQPQHF. The CDR3 coding sequence is TGTGCCAGCAGCTTGGGACAGGGGTTCAATCAGCCCCAGCATTTT.

The chain carries TRBV5-6 and TRBJ2-2; 8 bases align to TRBD2. V lost 3 bases to trimming and J lost 0 bases; unmatched junction nucleotides: 4. The CDR3 length is 16 residues. Looked up from germline, CDR1 is SGHDT and CDR2 is YYEEEE. For the CDR3, the DNA is TGTGCCAGCAGCTGGGAGCGGGAGTCGAACACCGGGGAGCTGTTTTTT. This translates into CASSWERESNTGELFF.

Notes on this clone: This specimen includes other DNA sequences encoding the same CDR3. This rearrangement joins TRBV28 to TRBJ2-1; D call uncertain. Germline-derived CDR1 and CDR2 are MDHEN and SYDVKM. V lost 3 bases and J 7 bases, leaving 7 bases between the germline ends. The CDR3 is 12 residues long. For the CDR3, the DNA is TGTGCCAGCAGTTTTTGGGGAAATGAGCAGTTCTTC. It yields the protein CASSFWGNEQFF.

This chain connects TRBV19 to TRBJ1-3; no clear D gene. V was shortened by 3 bases and J by 3 bases, with 12 bases between the two germline ends. There are 15 residues in the CDR3. Germline V lookup: CDR1 LNHDA, CDR2 SQIVND (reference sequence). The CDR3, as DNA: TGTGCCAGTAGTATGCGGAGCCGTAGTGGAAACACCATATATTTT. Translating gives CASSMRSRSGNTIYF.

This clone was picked up one time. The sample contains more than one DNA sequence encoding this CDR3. The chain uses TRBV28 and TRBJ2-7, with D unclear. With 3 bases removed from V and 3 bases from J, the gap between germline ends came to 6 bases. The germline V gene has CDR1 MDHEN and CDR2 SYDVKM. The CDR3 has 12 amino acids. CDR3 nucleotide sequence: TGTGCCAGCAGTTTTTCCAGCTACGAGCAGTACTTC. Translated: CASSFSSYEQYF.

The chain uses TRBV11-2 and TRBJ2-5, with 8 bases lining up with TRBD2. Trimming took 1 base from V and 0 from J; bases not matched to a gene: 10. From germline, CDR1 is SGHAT and CDR2 FQNNGV. This CDR3 comprises 18 residues. The CDR3 protein is CASSLGEEPSGYQETQYF. In DNA, the CDR3 is TGTGCCAGCAGCTTAGGGGAAGAGCCTAGCGGGTACCAAGAGACCCAGTACTTC.

The chain employs TRBV4-2 and TRBJ2-7; 10 positions match TRBD1. The germline CDR1 and CDR2 sequences are LGHNA and YNFKEQ. Unmatched junction bases numbered 15, after V lost 0 bases and J lost 7 bases. This CDR3 contains 18 residues. CDR3 residues: CASSQEGQGILGLGEQYF. The CDR3 bases are TGTGCCAGCAGCCAAGAGGGACAGGGGATACTGGGGCTGGGGGAGCAGTACTTC.

This clone has just a few counts. V is TRBV28 and J is TRBJ1-5; D ambiguous. Germline V lookup: CDR1 MDHEN, CDR2 SYDVKM. The CDR3 loop spans 14 amino acids. V gave up 7 bases and J gave up 3 bases, with 13 bases separating them. CDR3 nucleotide sequence: TGTGCCAGCACCCGGGGAACAGACAATCAGCCCCAGCATTTT. This sequence encodes CASTRGTDNQPQHF.

The J gene is TRBJ1-5, the V gene TRBV5-6; D is perhaps TRBD1 (6 bases). The V end was cut by 4 bases, the J end by 6 bases, with 14 bases between. CDR3 length: 14 amino acids. The germline V gene encodes CDR1 SGHDT and CDR2 YYEEEE. CDR3 in amino acids: CASSVGHGGQPQHF. The CDR3 DNA follows: TGTGCCAGCAGCGTGGGACACGGCGGTCAGCCCCAGCATTTT.